A single sample is the source of the 5 T cell receptor beta chains below, sequenced in a study of blood T cell repertoires in COVID-19. The assay was immunoSEQ multiplex PCR, and TCRdb's table has in-frame clones only and misses some. The repertoire holds more than 150,000 clones, with more than 85% as singletons. Input material: peripheral blood. These receptors all stem from a man aged 40-55 years with active or convalescent COVID-19.

This sequence joins TRBV28 and TRBJ2-5, with 15 nucleotides matching TRBD2. V was pared by 5 bases and J by 11 bases, with 3 bases of the junction left unmatched. The CDR3 runs 13 residues. Per germline, CDR1 MDHEN and CDR2 SYDVKM. CDR3 nucleotide sequence: TGTGCCAGCAGTCCAGGGACTAGCGGGAGGCAGTACTTC. This codes for CASSPGTSGRQYF.

V usage is TRBV9 and J usage is TRBJ1-1; D is perhaps TRBD1 (5 bases). This CDR3 is 16 amino acids long. V lost 0 bases and J 2 bases, leaving 14 bases between the germline ends. The germline gives CDR1 SGDLS, CDR2 YYNGEE. This chain's CDR3 is CASSVVPAGLNTEAFF. The CDR3 coding sequence is TGTGCCAGCAGCGTAGTTCCGGCGGGGCTTAACACTGAAGCTTTCTTT.

The rearrangement uses TRBV28 and TRBJ1-4; a weak D match, TRBD1 (5 bases). The CDR3 spans 16 residues. The V end lost 5 bases, the J end lost 6 bases, and 19 bases lay between the germline ends. Germline values: CDR1 MDHEN, CDR2 SYDVKM. CDR3 protein: CASSTPGLSFDEKLFF. CDR3 in DNA: TGTGCCAGCAGTACCCCGGGACTGAGTTTCGATGAAAAACTGTTTTTT. Variable domain in full (rest from reference TRBV28 and TRBJ1-4): DVKVTQSSRYLVKRTGEKVFLECVQDMDHENMFWYRQDPGLGLRLIYFSYDVKMKEKGDIPEGYSVSREKKERFSLILESASTNQTSMYLCASSTPGLSFDEKLFFGSGTQLSVL.

This clone was counted a single time. The genes are TRBV27 and TRBJ2-7; 7 bases agree with TRBD1. Trimming at V came to 3 bases and at J to 2 bases, leaving 10 bases not matched to a gene. This CDR3 comprises 16 residues. Germline lookup yields CDR1 MNHEY and CDR2 SMNVEV (reference sequence). This CDR3 is CASSFSGGGRTYEQYF. CDR3 sequence (DNA): TGTGCCAGCAGTTTCTCAGGGGGTGGTCGGACCTACGAGCAGTACTTC.

J is TRBJ2-3 and V is TRBV20-1; 8 nucleotides align to TRBD2. This CDR3 region has 14 residues. After removal of 3 bases from V and 4 bases from J, the junction contained 6 bases not matched to a gene. Germline V CDR1 and CDR2: DFQATT, SNEGSKA (reference sequence). The CDR3 DNA sequence: TGCAGTGCTAGTAAGCGGGGGATCTCAGATACGCAGTATTTT. Translating gives CSASKRGISDTQYF.